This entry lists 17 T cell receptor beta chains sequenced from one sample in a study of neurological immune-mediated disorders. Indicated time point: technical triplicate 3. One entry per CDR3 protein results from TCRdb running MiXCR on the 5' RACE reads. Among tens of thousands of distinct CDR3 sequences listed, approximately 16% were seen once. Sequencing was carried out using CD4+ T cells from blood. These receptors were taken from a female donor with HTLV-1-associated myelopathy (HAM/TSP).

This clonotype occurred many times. The CDR3 sequence: CASSYDRGQPQHF. In DNA, the CDR3 is TGTGCCAGCAGTTACGATCGAGGTCAGCCCCAGCATTTT. This rearrangement joins TRBV6-5 to TRBJ1-5; D not certain. V was cut by 2 bases and J by 6 bases, with 8 bases left in between. CDR3 length: 13 amino acids. The germline V gene encodes CDR1 MNHEY and CDR2 SVGAGI.

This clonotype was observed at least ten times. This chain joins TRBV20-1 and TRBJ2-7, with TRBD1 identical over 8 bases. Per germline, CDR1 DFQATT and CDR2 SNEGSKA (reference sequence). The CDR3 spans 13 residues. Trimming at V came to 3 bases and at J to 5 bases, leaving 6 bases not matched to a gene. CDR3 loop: CSASVQGADEQYF. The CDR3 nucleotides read TGCAGTGCTAGTGTGCAGGGGGCTGACGAGCAGTACTTC.

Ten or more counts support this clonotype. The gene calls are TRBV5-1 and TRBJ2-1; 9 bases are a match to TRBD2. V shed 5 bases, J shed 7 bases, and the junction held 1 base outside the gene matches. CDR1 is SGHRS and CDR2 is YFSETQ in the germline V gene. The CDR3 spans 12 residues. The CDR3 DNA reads TGCGCCAGCAGGCGGGAGGGAAATGAGCAGTTCTTC. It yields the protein CASRREGNEQFF.

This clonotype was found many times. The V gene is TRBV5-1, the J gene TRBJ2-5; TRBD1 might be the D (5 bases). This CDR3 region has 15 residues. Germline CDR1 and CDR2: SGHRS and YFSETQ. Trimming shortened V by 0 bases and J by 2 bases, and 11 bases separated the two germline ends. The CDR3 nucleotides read TGCGCCAGCAGCTTGGTGTCAGGGAAACAAGAGACCCAGTACTTC. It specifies CASSLVSGKQETQYF. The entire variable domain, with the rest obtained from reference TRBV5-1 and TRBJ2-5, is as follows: KAGVTQTPRYLIKTRGQQVTLSCSPISGHRSVSWYQQTPGQGLQFLFEYFSETQRNKGNFPGRFSGRQFSNSRSEMNVSTLELGDSALYLCASSLVSGKQETQYFGPGTRLLVL.

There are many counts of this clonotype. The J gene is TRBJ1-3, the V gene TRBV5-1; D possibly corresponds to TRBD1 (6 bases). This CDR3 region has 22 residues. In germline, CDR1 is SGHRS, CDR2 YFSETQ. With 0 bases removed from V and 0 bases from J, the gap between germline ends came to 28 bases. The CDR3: CASSLVYQSDRPHPSSGNTIYF. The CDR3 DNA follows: TGCGCCAGCAGCTTGGTGTATCAGAGTGACAGGCCCCATCCTAGCTCTGGAAACACCATATATTTT.

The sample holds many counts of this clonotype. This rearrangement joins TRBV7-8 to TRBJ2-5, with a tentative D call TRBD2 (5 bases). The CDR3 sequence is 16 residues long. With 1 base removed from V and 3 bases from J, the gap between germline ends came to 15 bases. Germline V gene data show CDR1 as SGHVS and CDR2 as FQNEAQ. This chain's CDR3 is CASSLDAREQKETQYF. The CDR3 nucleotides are TGTGCCAGCAGCTTAGATGCCCGGGAACAAAAAGAGACCCAGTACTTC.

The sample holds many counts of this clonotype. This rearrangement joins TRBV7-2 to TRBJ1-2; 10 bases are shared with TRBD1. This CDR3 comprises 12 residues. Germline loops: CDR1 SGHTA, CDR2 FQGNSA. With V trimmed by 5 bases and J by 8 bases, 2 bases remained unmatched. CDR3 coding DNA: TGTGCCAGCAGCGAGACAGGGGGCGGCTACACCTTC. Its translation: CASSETGGGYTF.

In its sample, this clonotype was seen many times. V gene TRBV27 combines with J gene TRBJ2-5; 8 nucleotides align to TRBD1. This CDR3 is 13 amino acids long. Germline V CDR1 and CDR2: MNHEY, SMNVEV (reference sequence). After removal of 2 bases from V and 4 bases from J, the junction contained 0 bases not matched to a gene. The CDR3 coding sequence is TGTGCCAGCAGTTTACAGGGGGCAGAGACCCAGTACTTC. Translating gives CASSLQGAETQYF.

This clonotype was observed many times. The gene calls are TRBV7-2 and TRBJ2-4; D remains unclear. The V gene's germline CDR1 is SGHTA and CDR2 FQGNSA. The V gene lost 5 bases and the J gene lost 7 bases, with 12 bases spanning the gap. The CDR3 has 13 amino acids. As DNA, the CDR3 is TGTGCCAGCAGCGCCGGACGAGAGAACATTCAGTACTTC. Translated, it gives CASSAGRENIQYF.

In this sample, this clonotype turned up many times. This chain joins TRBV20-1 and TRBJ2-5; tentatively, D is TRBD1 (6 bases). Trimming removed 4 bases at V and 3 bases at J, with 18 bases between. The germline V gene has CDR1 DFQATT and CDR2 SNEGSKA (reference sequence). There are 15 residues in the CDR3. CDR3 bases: TGCAGTGCTAAACCGGACAGCCGACTGAAAGAGACCCAGTACTTC. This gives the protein CSAKPDSRLKETQYF.

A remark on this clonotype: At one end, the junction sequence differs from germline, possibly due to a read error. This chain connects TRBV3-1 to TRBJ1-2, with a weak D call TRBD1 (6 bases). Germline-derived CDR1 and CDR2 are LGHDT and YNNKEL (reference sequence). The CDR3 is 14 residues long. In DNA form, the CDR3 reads TGTGCCAACAGCCTGGATGGACAGAACTATGGCTACACCTTC. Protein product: CANSLDGQNYGYTF. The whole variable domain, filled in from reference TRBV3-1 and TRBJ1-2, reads DTAVSQTPKYLVTQMGNDKSIKCEQNLGHDTMYWYKQDSKKFLKIMFSYNNKELIINETVPNRFSPKSPDKAHLNLHINSLELGDSAVYFCANSLDGQNYGYTFGSGTRLTVV.

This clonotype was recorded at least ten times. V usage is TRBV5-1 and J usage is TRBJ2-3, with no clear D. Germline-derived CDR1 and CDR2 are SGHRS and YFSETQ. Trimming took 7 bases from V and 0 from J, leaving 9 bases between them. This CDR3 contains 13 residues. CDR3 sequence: CASEASSTDTQYF. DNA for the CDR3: TGCGCCAGCGAAGCTTCTAGCACAGATACGCAGTATTTT.

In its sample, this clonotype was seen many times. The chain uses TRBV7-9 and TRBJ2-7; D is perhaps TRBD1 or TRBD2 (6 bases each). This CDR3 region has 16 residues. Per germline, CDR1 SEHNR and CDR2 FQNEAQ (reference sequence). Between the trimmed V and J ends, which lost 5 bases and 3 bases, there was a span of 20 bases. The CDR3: CASSHYWAGEVYEQYF. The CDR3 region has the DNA TGTGCCAGCAGCCATTACTGGGCAGGGGAGGTCTACGAGCAGTACTTC.

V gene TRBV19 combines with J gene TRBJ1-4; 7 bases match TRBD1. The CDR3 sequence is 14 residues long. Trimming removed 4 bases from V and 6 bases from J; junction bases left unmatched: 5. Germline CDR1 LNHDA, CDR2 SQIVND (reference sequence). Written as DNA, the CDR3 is TGTGCCAGTAGTAGAACAGGGGAGGATGAAAAACTGTTTTTT. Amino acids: CASSRTGEDEKLFF.

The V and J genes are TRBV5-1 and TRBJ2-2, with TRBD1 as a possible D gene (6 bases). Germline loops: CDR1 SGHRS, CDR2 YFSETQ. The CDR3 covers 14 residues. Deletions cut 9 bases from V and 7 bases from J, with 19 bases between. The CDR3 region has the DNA TGCGCCAACAAAGAGGGGGTTTGGAGCGGGGAGCTGTTTTTT. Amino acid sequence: CANKEGVWSGELFF.

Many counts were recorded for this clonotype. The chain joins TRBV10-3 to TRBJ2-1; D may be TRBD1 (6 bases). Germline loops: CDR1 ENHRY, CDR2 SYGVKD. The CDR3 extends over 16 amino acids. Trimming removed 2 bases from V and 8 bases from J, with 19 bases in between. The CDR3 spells CAISEASMSRGHEQFF. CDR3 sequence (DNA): TGTGCCATCAGTGAGGCTAGTATGTCCAGGGGCCATGAGCAGTTCTTC.

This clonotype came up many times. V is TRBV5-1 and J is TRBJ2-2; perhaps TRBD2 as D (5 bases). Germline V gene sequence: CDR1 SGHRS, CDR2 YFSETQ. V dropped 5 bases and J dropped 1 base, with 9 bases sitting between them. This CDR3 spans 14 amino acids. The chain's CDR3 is CASSPAGNTGELFF. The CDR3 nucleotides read TGCGCCAGCAGTCCGGCGGGGAACACCGGGGAGCTGTTTTTT.